The clone carrying this TCR beta chain was seen repeatedly, ten times or more. Its antigen is still unknown. The CDR3 loop spans 14 amino acids. The ends lost 4 bases at V and 5 bases at J; junction bases unmatched: 6. The V gene's germline CDR1 is SGHTS and CDR2 YDEGEE. These data originate in a study of T cells in Graves' hyperthyroidism and ophthalmopathy. Overall study: At initial diagnosis, before any treatment had begun, peripheral blood was obtained.

The investigators amplified TCR beta CDR3 regions from RNA transcripts. Primed by the HTBI set, a first-round RT-PCR was run on the TCR CDR3. TCRdb reprocessed the multiplex PCR reads with MiXCR, giving one entry per CDR3 protein. The sample includes about 400,000 distinct CDR3 sequences, about 14% of them seen just once. Study results and limitations: In the blood, most expanded thyroid clonotypes above 0.001 appeared as well.

The rearrangement joins TRBV5-8 to TRBJ2-1; 7 bases map to TRBD1. The sequence came from a man between 50 and 59 years old with Graves' ophthalmopathy. Material for sequencing was blood. The CDR3 protein is CASSTQGNDNEQFF. In DNA, the CDR3 is TGTGCCAGCAGCACACAGGGGAACGACAATGAGCAGTTCTTC.